The 31 T cell receptor beta chains in this list originate from one sample, sequenced in a study of early T cells in non-severe SARS-CoV-2 infection (dated by TCRdb to the early 2020s). Libraries were constructed by 5' RACE. For sequencing, a NextSeq 500 was employed. In-frame beta chains were kept once TCRdb had trimmed the public reads at Q25 with fastp and called clones with MiXCR. All rows with the same CDR3 protein become a single entry with the most common DNA and genes. The sample contains 75,000 to 90,000 distinct CDR3 sequences, around 13% of them found a single time. 1.1% of the sample is taken by the ten largest. The sample consisted of whole blood. Source of these receptors: an adult who was a healthcare worker with PCR-confirmed SARS-CoV-2 infection or an uninfected control (not recorded which).

The rearrangement links TRBV6-2 or TRBV6-3 to TRBJ2-7; possibly TRBD1 for D (6 bases). This CDR3 has 14 residues. Germline lookup yields CDR1 MNHEY and CDR2 SVGEGT. V was trimmed by 3 bases and J by 0 bases, leaving 9 bases between them. CDR3 loop: CASSYGQSSYEQYF. The CDR3 region has the DNA TGTGCCAGCAGTTATGGACAGAGCTCCTACGAGCAGTACTTC.

This clonotype has only a few counts. The genes are TRBV7-2 and TRBJ2-1, with 11 positions matching TRBD2. Germline V gene lookup returns CDR1 SGHTA and CDR2 FQGNSA. This CDR3 has 15 residues. The ends lost 3 bases at V and 8 bases at J; junction bases unmatched: 6. This chain's CDR3 is CASSLIAGGIHEQFF. The CDR3 nucleotides read TGTGCCAGCAGCTTGATAGCGGGAGGGATCCATGAGCAGTTCTTC.

The chain joins TRBV5-1 to TRBJ2-7; 11 bases match TRBD1. This CDR3 is 16 amino acids long. CDR1 and CDR2 (germline): SGHRS, YFSETQ. J lost 2 bases, V lost 4 bases, and 8 bases had no gene match. DNA of the CDR3: TGCGCCAGCAGCACCCTAGGACAGGGGGCACCCTACGAGCAGTACTTC. Translation gives CASSTLGQGAPYEQYF.

The gene calls are TRBV27 and TRBJ2-5; TRBD1 agrees at 7 bases. V gave up 5 bases and J gave up 0 bases; unmatched junction bases: 12. Germline assignment: CDR1 MNHEY and CDR2 SMNVEV (reference sequence). This CDR3 contains 17 residues. The CDR3 nucleotides are TGTGCCAGCAGTCCTAGAGGTCAGGGGGTTTACCAAGAGACCCAGTACTTC. This gives the protein CASSPRGQGVYQETQYF.

CDR3 coding DNA: TGTGCCAGCAGCAAGGGACTAGCGGGGGGCCAGTCAGATACGCAGTATTTT. It codes for CASSKGLAGGQSDTQYF. The chain uses TRBV12-3 or TRBV12-4 and TRBJ2-3; 15 bases fit TRBD2. The junction had 8 bases not matched to a gene; V was cut back by 6 bases and J by 4 bases. This CDR3 contains 17 residues.

This clonotype was detected only a few times. The junction shows a germline mismatch at one end, possibly a read error. The J gene is TRBJ1-4, the V gene TRBV20-1; the D gene is possibly TRBD1 (5 bases). The CDR3 is made up of 11 amino acids. Germline values: CDR1 DFQATT, CDR2 SNEGSKA (reference sequence). The CDR3: CSARDGGGLFF. The CDR3 DNA follows: TGCAGTGCGAGAGATGGGGGGGGACTGTTTTTT.

This clonotype was counted many times. This chain uses TRBV11-2 with TRBJ1-1, with D uncertain. CDR1 is SGHAT and CDR2 is FQNNGV in the germline V gene. Trimming took off 5 bases at V and 5 bases at J, with 21 bases between the two ends. The CDR3 runs to 16 residues. The CDR3 protein is CASSVRLISGRTEAFF. CDR3 bases: TGTGCCAGCAGCGTAAGGCTTATCTCGGGGAGAACTGAAGCTTTCTTT.

This clonotype was seen a handful of times. The chain links TRBV7-9 to TRBJ2-5; 7 bases line up with TRBD1. Germline CDR1 reads SEHNR; CDR2 reads FQNEAQ (reference sequence). The CDR3 runs 14 residues. V was pared by 2 bases and J by 2 bases, with 2 bases of the junction left unmatched. CDR3 nucleotides: TGTGCCAGCAGCTTACGGACAGGTCAAGAGACCCAGTACTTC. Encoded protein: CASSLRTGQETQYF. The complete variable domain, with remaining parts taken from reference TRBV7-9 and TRBJ2-5, reads DTGVSQNPRHKITKRGQNVTFRCDPISEHNRLYWYRQTLGQGPEFLTYFQNEAQLEKSRLLSDRFSAERPKGSFSTLEIQRTEQGDSAMYLCASSLRTGQETQYFGPGTRLLVL.

V is TRBV5-6 and J is TRBJ1-5, with D unresolved. V lost 4 bases and J lost 0, with 11 bases in between. This CDR3 comprises 15 residues. Germline V gene lookup returns CDR1 SGHDT and CDR2 YYEEEE. CDR3 DNA sequence: TGTGCCAGCAGCATCTGGGCATATAGCAATCAGCCCCAGCATTTT. It specifies CASSIWAYSNQPQHF. Full variable domain (remainder filled in from reference TRBV5-6 and TRBJ1-5): DAGVTQSPTHLIKTRGQQVTLRCSPKSGHDTVSWYQQALGQGPQFIFQYYEEEERQRGNFPDRFSGHQFPNYSSELNVNALLLGDSALYLCASSIWAYSNQPQHFGDGTRLSIL.

This chain links TRBV30 with TRBJ2-3, with D perhaps matching TRBD2 (5 bases). Trimming took off 2 bases at V and 5 bases at J, with 20 bases between the two ends. Germline CDR1 and CDR2: GTSNPN and SVGIG (reference sequence). The CDR3 has 16 amino acids. This CDR3 reads CAWSYDYGNIGDTQYF. CDR3 DNA sequence: TGTGCCTGGAGTTATGACTACGGGAATATAGGAGATACGCAGTATTTT.

V gene TRBV6-5 combines with J gene TRBJ2-5, with 8 nucleotides matching TRBD1. Trimming at V came to 2 bases and at J to 4 bases, leaving 3 bases not matched to a gene. The CDR3 spans 14 residues. Per germline, CDR1 MNHEY and CDR2 SVGAGI. CDR3 coding DNA: TGTGCCAGCAGTTACCAGGGGGCAAGAGAGACCCAGTACTTC. Residues: CASSYQGARETQYF.

This clonotype was detected ten times or more. V gene TRBV12-3 or TRBV12-4 combines with J gene TRBJ1-2; D might be TRBD1 (5 bases). Trimming pared 5 bases from V and 8 bases from J, leaving 15 bases between. This CDR3 comprises 13 residues. The chain's CDR3 is CASSPWDRTGYTF. The CDR3 coding sequence is TGTGCCAGCAGTCCATGGGACCGGACGGGCTACACCTTC.

This clonotype has a handful of counts. The chain carries TRBV7-9 and TRBJ1-4; no definite D call. Per germline, CDR1 SEHNR and CDR2 FQNEAQ (reference sequence). The length of the CDR3 is 16 residues. Between the trimmed V and J ends, which lost 0 bases and 4 bases, there was a span of 12 bases. CDR3 DNA sequence: TGTGCCAGCAGCTTAGCGCGGGCAGAATTTAATGAAAAACTGTTTTTT. Translated: CASSLARAEFNEKLFF.

This clonotype has just a few counts. The V and J genes are TRBV12-3 or TRBV12-4 and TRBJ2-2; TRBD1 matches at 9 bases. The CDR3 sequence is 15 residues long. J lost 2 bases, V lost 7 bases, and 5 bases had no gene match. CDR3 in DNA: TGTGCCAGCACCGACAGGGGGACCAACACCGGGGAGCTGTTTTTT. Residues: CASTDRGTNTGELFF.

This clonotype was seen only a few times. The chain has TRBV20-1 and TRBJ2-1; TRBD1 or TRBD2 may be the D gene (5 bases each). CDR3 length: 17 amino acids. V was shortened by 6 bases and J by 0 bases, with 21 bases between the two germline ends. Per the germline V gene, CDR1 is DFQATT and CDR2 is SNEGSKA (reference sequence). The CDR3 loop is CSAQRVYGTSSYNEQFF. The CDR3 DNA reads as TGCAGTGCCCAACGTGTCTACGGGACCAGCTCCTACAATGAGCAGTTCTTC.

This clonotype was found many times. The rearrangement uses TRBV27 and TRBJ2-2; 9 bases line up with TRBD2. V was pared by 2 bases and J by 8 bases, with 18 bases of the junction left unmatched. Germline V gene data show CDR1 as MNHEY and CDR2 as SMNVEV (reference sequence). The CDR3 spans 19 residues. The DNA for the CDR3 is TGTGCCAGCAGTTTACACCCCCCCCTAGCGGGGTCCATAGCTGGGGAGCTGTTTTTT. As protein: CASSLHPPLAGSIAGELFF.

The chain carries TRBV4-3 and TRBJ2-7; 9 positions match TRBD2. Trimming cost V 0 bases and J 5 bases; bases outside gene matches: 11. Germline assignment: CDR1 LGHNA and CDR2 YSLEER. The CDR3 consists of 17 residues. CDR3 bases: TGCGCCAGCAGCCAAGATTTACCGGCGGGAGGGCCCGACGAGCAGTACTTC. It codes for CASSQDLPAGGPDEQYF.

This clonotype was observed at least ten times. The chain uses TRBV20-1 and TRBJ2-3; maybe TRBD2 (6 bases). V was pared by 0 bases and J by 2 bases, with 15 bases between. Germline values: CDR1 DFQATT, CDR2 SNEGSKA (reference sequence). This CDR3 region has 16 residues. The CDR3 here is CSARDVWGGDTDTQYF. For the CDR3, the DNA is TGCAGTGCTAGAGATGTGTGGGGAGGAGACACAGATACGCAGTATTTT.

This clonotype has a count of ten or more. J is TRBJ1-4 and V is TRBV20-1, with 11 bases matching TRBD1. The junction had 11 bases not matched to a gene; V was cut back by 6 bases and J by 8 bases. CDR3 length equals 15 residues. Germline V gene sequence: CDR1 DFQATT, CDR2 SNEGSKA (reference sequence). The CDR3 coding sequence is TGCAGTGCCCGGCCCCGGACAGGGGGCTTGGAAAAACTGTTTTTT. It yields the protein CSARPRTGGLEKLFF.

This clonotype occurred many times. J is TRBJ2-5 and V is TRBV12-3 or TRBV12-4, with 12 bases fitting TRBD2. V shed 6 bases, J shed 3 bases, and the junction held 8 bases outside the gene matches. The CDR3 has 16 residues. The CDR3 region has the DNA TGTGCCAGCAGGCGCCCGGGACTAGCGGGTGAAGAGACCCAGTACTTC. This gives the protein CASRRPGLAGEETQYF.

This clonotype has a count of ten or more. This chain uses TRBV28 with TRBJ2-3; TRBD1 aligns across 10 bases. The germline CDR1 and CDR2 sequences are MDHEN and SYDVKM. This CDR3 region has 15 residues. Unmatched junction bases numbered 7, after V lost 6 bases and J lost 4 bases. This CDR3 is CASRGPGQGSDTQYF. For the CDR3, the DNA is TGTGCCAGCAGGGGGCCGGGACAGGGGTCAGATACGCAGTATTTT.

The rearrangement joins TRBV12-3 or TRBV12-4 to TRBJ2-5; TRBD2 might be the D (6 bases). Trimming left V 3 bases short and J 5 bases short, with 7 bases between. The CDR3 consists of 12 residues. The CDR3 here is CASSFSGETQYF. CDR3 DNA sequence: TGTGCCAGCAGTTTTAGCGGTGAGACCCAGTACTTC.

This clonotype was counted a few times. The CDR3 spells CASTRAAGVLSRDEQFF. For the CDR3, the DNA is TGTGCCAGCACTCGAGCAGCGGGAGTATTGTCTAGGGATGAGCAGTTCTTC. The chain couples TRBV2 to TRBJ2-1; 8 bases match TRBD2. Germline loops: CDR1 SNHLY, CDR2 FYNNEI. The CDR3 covers 17 residues. V shed 7 bases and J 8 bases; nucleotides not matched to a gene: 19.

CDR3 coding DNA: TGTGCCAGCAGTTCCACTAGCGCTCGAGCCTACGAGCAGTACTTC. Translating gives CASSSTSARAYEQYF. This rearrangement joins TRBV27 to TRBJ2-7, with TRBD2 matching over 7 bases. The length of the CDR3 is 15 residues. The V segment lost 4 bases and the J segment 2 bases; nucleotides outside the gene matches: 8. The germline CDR1 and CDR2 sequences are MNHEY and SMNVEV (reference sequence).

In this sample, this clonotype turned up many times. The chain carries TRBV6-6 and TRBJ2-1, with D possibly matching TRBD2 (5 bases). The ends were cut back, 4 bases at V and 0 bases at J, with 10 bases in the middle. The germline gives CDR1 MNHNY, CDR2 SVGAGI (reference sequence). The CDR3 runs 15 residues. The CDR3 DNA reads as TGTGCCAGCAGTTTAGCGCTTAGCTCCTACAATGAGCAGTTCTTC. Amino acid sequence: CASSLALSSYNEQFF.

This clonotype was detected a few times. CDR3 loop: CASSGGQGLSGYTF. The CDR3 DNA is TGTGCCAGCAGTGGAGGACAGGGCTTGAGTGGCTACACCTTC. The chain carries TRBV2 and TRBJ1-2; TRBD1 matches at 8 bases. V shed 4 bases and J 7 bases; nucleotides not matched to a gene: 8. There are 14 residues in the CDR3. CDR1 and CDR2 from the germline V gene are SNHLY and FYNNEI.

The chain joins TRBV7-9 to TRBJ1-1, with D possibly matching TRBD1 (5 bases). The V gene lost 5 bases and the J gene lost 5 bases, with 15 bases spanning the gap. Per the germline V gene, CDR1 is SEHNR and CDR2 is FQNEAQ (reference sequence). The CDR3 is made up of 14 amino acids. The CDR3 sequence is CASSPGSQGTEAFF. The CDR3 DNA reads TGTGCCAGCAGCCCCGGGTCCCAGGGAACTGAAGCTTTCTTT.

This clonotype has ten or more counts. V gene TRBV29-1 combines with J gene TRBJ1-2; D is unclear. Germline-derived CDR1 and CDR2 are SQVTM and ANQGSEA. Trimming left V 5 bases short and J 5 bases short, with 6 bases between. The CDR3 loop spans 10 amino acids. CDR3 sequence (DNA): TGCAGCGTTAAACAGTATGGCTACACCTTC. It encodes CSVKQYGYTF.

The sample holds a few counts of this clonotype. The chain links TRBV20-1 to TRBJ2-3, with D unclear. CDR1 and CDR2 from the germline V gene are DFQATT and SNEGSKA (reference sequence). This CDR3 spans 14 amino acids. V was clipped by 6 bases and J by 1 base, with 14 bases between them. The CDR3 here is CSADLLLGTDTQYF. The CDR3 DNA follows: TGCAGTGCCGACCTACTACTTGGCACAGATACGCAGTATTTT.

The chain has TRBV10-1 and TRBJ2-2; D is undetermined. The CDR3 spans 14 residues. Per germline, CDR1 WNHNN and CDR2 SYGVQD (reference sequence). Deletions cut 6 bases from V and 3 bases from J, with 11 bases between. CDR3 region: CASSDIPDTGELFF. CDR3 coding DNA: TGCGCCAGCAGCGATATACCCGACACCGGGGAGCTGTTTTTT.

V usage is TRBV11-2 and J usage is TRBJ2-6, with D unclear. Germline V CDR1 and CDR2: SGHAT, FQNNGV. Between the trimmed V and J ends, which lost 6 bases and 4 bases, there was a span of 13 bases. The CDR3 covers 15 residues. Here the CDR3 DNA reads TGTGCCAGCAGGTCGTTGGTAACCGGGGCCAACGTCCTGACTTTC. Amino acid sequence: CASRSLVTGANVLTF.